These 19 T cell receptor beta chains were sequenced from one sample in a study of sequential checkpoint blockade in melanoma. The treatment: randomized to nivolumab then ipilimumab (arm A) or the reverse (arm B). Clones were read by immunoSEQ multiplex PCR, and TCRdb kept only the in-frame ones, dropping some. The sample gives around 25,000 clones, roughly 86% of which show up once; roughly 11% is in the top ten. Sequences were derived from CD8+ T cells sorted from blood (inferred from file names), sampled from a patient given nivolumab and ipilimumab in sequence. The receptors here all came from a human donor with melanoma.

In nucleotides, the CDR3 is TGTGCCAGCAGCTTACAAGGGAGGGGAGGGAATCAGCCCCAGCATTTT. It yields the protein CASSLQGRGGNQPQHF. The chain has TRBV7-8 and TRBJ1-5, with D possibly matching TRBD1 (5 bases). Trimming left V 2 bases short and J 4 bases short, with 15 bases between. Germline V gene data show CDR1 as SGHVS and CDR2 as FQNEAQ. This CDR3 region has 16 residues.

The V call is TRBV29-1, the J call TRBJ2-3; 10 bases line up with TRBD1. Germline V gives CDR1 SQVTM, CDR2 ANQGSEA. This CDR3 has 15 residues. The J segment lost 1 base and the V segment lost 6 bases, leaving 7 bases of the junction unmatched. CDR3 protein: CSVAAGTGGTDTQYF. CDR3 bases: TGCAGCGTAGCCGCAGGGACAGGGGGCACAGATACGCAGTATTTT.

The chain recombines TRBV7-2 with TRBJ2-1; the match to TRBD2 covers 15 bases. CDR3 length: 18 residues. The germline V gene has CDR1 SGHTA and CDR2 FQGNSA. The V gene end was trimmed by 2 bases and the J gene end by 8 bases; junction bases not matched to a gene: 10. The CDR3 sequence: CASSLSLGTSGRRDEQFF. The CDR3 nucleotides read TGTGCCAGCAGCTTAAGTCTCGGGACTAGCGGGAGGAGGGATGAGCAGTTCTTC.

The V call is TRBV28, the J call TRBJ2-7, with no clear D. The CDR3 totals 12 residues. V lost 1 base and J 3 bases, leaving 4 bases between the germline ends. Germline V lookup: CDR1 MDHEN, CDR2 SYDVKM. Here the CDR3 DNA reads TGTGCCAGCAGTTTATCAAACTACGAGCAGTACTTC. Protein sequence: CASSLSNYEQYF.

This sequence joins TRBV9 and TRBJ2-6; TRBD2 matches 7 bases. V was pared by 4 bases and J by 4 bases, with 11 bases of the junction left unmatched. This CDR3 comprises 17 residues. Looked up from germline, CDR1 is SGDLS and CDR2 is YYNGEE. Here the CDR3 reads CASSPGGLSLGANVLTF. In DNA form, the CDR3 reads TGTGCCAGCAGCCCGGGGGGTCTCTCTTTAGGGGCCAACGTCCTGACTTTC.

The rearrangement uses TRBV7-6 and TRBJ2-3; TRBD2 aligns across 7 bases. Germline V CDR1 and CDR2: SGHVS, FNYEAQ. This CDR3 is 15 amino acids long. Trimming cost V 4 bases and J 2 bases; bases outside gene matches: 6. CDR3 amino acids: CASSSSGLPTDTQYF. CDR3 nucleotides: TGTGCCAGCAGCTCCTCGGGACTACCCACAGATACGCAGTATTTT.

The V call is TRBV7-9, the J call TRBJ2-3; tentative D call: TRBD2 (5 bases). The CDR3 is 16 residues long. The ends were cut back, 5 bases at V and 2 bases at J, with 17 bases in the middle. CDR1 is SEHNR, CDR2 FQNEAQ, per germline (reference sequence). CDR3 loop: CASSPGGYTYTDTQYF. The DNA of the CDR3 is TGTGCCAGCAGCCCCGGAGGATACACCTACACAGATACGCAGTATTTT.

This chain links TRBV4-2 with TRBJ2-7; D gene ambiguous. Germline V gene sequence: CDR1 LGHNA, CDR2 YNFKEQ. This CDR3 comprises 13 residues. Trimming stripped 1 base from V and 4 bases from J, with 8 bases between. The CDR3 reads CASSQGAGYEQYF. The CDR3 coding sequence is TGTGCCAGCAGCCAAGGGGCTGGGTACGAGCAGTACTTC.

This clone has only one observation. The chain joins TRBV7-9 to TRBJ2-7; weak D call: TRBD2 (5 bases). The V end lost 2 bases, the J end lost 7 bases, and 9 bases lay between the germline ends. The CDR3 has 12 residues. Germline V lookup: CDR1 SEHNR, CDR2 FQNEAQ (reference sequence). The CDR3 DNA follows: TGTGCCAGCAGCTTAATGGAGGTAGAGCAGTACTTC. This translates into CASSLMEVEQYF.

This chain connects TRBV25-1 to TRBJ2-2, with TRBD2 matching 8 bases. The CDR3 consists of 18 residues. J lost 5 bases, V lost 1 base, and 12 bases had no gene match. Germline V gives CDR1 MGHDK, CDR2 SYGVNS. The CDR3 loop reads CASSEFKAGARVTGELFF. The CDR3 DNA sequence: TGTGCCAGCAGTGAATTTAAAGCGGGAGCCAGGGTTACCGGGGAGCTGTTTTTT.

The rearrangement joins TRBV30 to TRBJ1-2, with a possible D match to TRBD1 (5 bases). V was clipped by 0 bases and J by 5 bases, with 22 bases between them. There are 17 residues in the CDR3. CDR1 and CDR2 from the germline V gene are GTSNPN and SVGIG (reference sequence). The CDR3 protein is CAWSVKAGSPGGYGYTF. Written as DNA, the CDR3 is TGTGCCTGGAGTGTAAAGGCAGGGAGCCCTGGAGGGTATGGCTACACCTTC.

The count of this clone is one. This chain joins TRBV19 and TRBJ2-1; 10 bases fit TRBD2. The J segment lost 4 bases and the V segment lost 10 bases, leaving 10 bases of the junction unmatched. The CDR3 loop spans 15 amino acids. Germline V gives CDR1 LNHDA, CDR2 SQIVND (reference sequence). The CDR3, as DNA: TGTGCCACCAAACCGGGGACTAGCGTTTACAATGAGCAGTTCTTC. Its translation: CATKPGTSVYNEQFF.

The rearrangement uses TRBV19 and TRBJ1-1; TRBD1 aligns across 7 bases. This CDR3 comprises 13 residues. From germline, CDR1 is LNHDA and CDR2 SQIVND (reference sequence). The V segment lost 10 bases and the J segment 3 bases; nucleotides outside the gene matches: 8. The CDR3 DNA sequence: TGTGCCACCGACGACAGGGCCCACACTGAAGCTTTCTTT. Translation: CATDDRAHTEAFF.

The V and J genes are TRBV5-4 and TRBJ1-4; 7 bases fit TRBD1. V lost 4 bases and J lost 4; bases outside the gene matches: 7. Germline V gene data show CDR1 as SGHNT and CDR2 as YYREEE (reference sequence). The CDR3 length is 15 residues. Here the CDR3 DNA reads TGTGCCAGCAGCGATAACAGGGGACTTAATGAAAAACTGTTTTTT. Translation: CASSDNRGLNEKLFF.

The chain recombines TRBV28 with TRBJ1-2; D uncertain. The germline V gene encodes CDR1 MDHEN and CDR2 SYDVKM. The CDR3 covers 15 residues. The V end was cut by 3 bases, the J end by 1 base, with 12 bases between. CDR3 nucleotide sequence: TGTGCCAGCAGTTTCTCGGGAAGTGGTAACTATGGCTACACCTTC. Its translation is CASSFSGSGNYGYTF.

This chain connects TRBV28 to TRBJ2-1; the match to TRBD1 covers 7 bases. The CDR3 sequence is 13 residues long. Germline assignment: CDR1 MDHEN and CDR2 SYDVKM. V dropped 2 bases and J dropped 11; count of bases not matched to a gene: 6. In DNA form, the CDR3 reads TGTGCCAGCAGTTTAAAACAGGGGTCGAAGCAGTTCTTC. It yields the protein CASSLKQGSKQFF.

This clone was seen a single time. This chain connects TRBV6-4 to TRBJ2-7, with a tentative D call TRBD1 (6 bases). V lost 8 bases and J lost 4, with 21 bases in between. The CDR3 covers 15 residues. In germline, CDR1 is MRHNA, CDR2 SNTAGT. The CDR3 DNA reads TGTGCCAGCCCCACAGGGCCCGCACGCAAATACGAGCAGTACTTC. It specifies CASPTGPARKYEQYF.

V gene TRBV5-1 combines with J gene TRBJ2-3; maybe TRBD1 (8 bases). The germline V and J ends were trimmed by 1 base and 3 bases, with 12 bases remaining between them. The CDR3 loop spans 15 amino acids. The germline V gene has CDR1 SGHRS and CDR2 YFSETQ. The CDR3 is CASSLTGGGTDTQYF. The CDR3 DNA follows: TGCGCCAGCAGCTTGACAGGGGGGGGAACAGATACGCAGTATTTT.

V gene TRBV30 combines with J gene TRBJ2-3; 8 bases agree with TRBD2. CDR1 and CDR2 from the germline V gene are GTSNPN and SVGIG (reference sequence). The V segment lost 3 bases and the J segment 2 bases; nucleotides outside the gene matches: 13. The CDR3 contains 17 residues. The CDR3 protein is CAWSAGALAGLTDTQYF. CDR3 coding DNA: TGTGCCTGGAGCGCAGGTGCCCTAGCGGGCCTCACAGATACGCAGTATTTT.